The T cell receptor (beta chain) under discussion was sequenced for a study of CD8 T cells in Susac syndrome. It was with random hexamers that 0.5 to 1 ug RNA was reverse transcribed. TCRdb processed the immunoSEQ multiplex PCR reads anew with MiXCR; each CDR3 protein has one entry. Of about 180,000 distinct CDR3 sequences detected, approximately 94% appear once; the ten largest clones hold approximately 0.11%. CDR1 and CDR2 from the germline V gene are LGHDT and YNNKEL (reference sequence). The CDR3 has 15 amino acids. The ends lost 1 base at V and 10 bases at J; junction bases unmatched: 12. The specimen was CD4+ T cells from PBMCs. The chain recombines TRBV3-1 with TRBJ1-1; TRBD1 aligns across 7 bases. This receptor was taken from a human donor with Susac syndrome. The CDR3 spells CASSQGTRGDLGAFF. In DNA form, the CDR3 reads TGTGCCAGCAGCCAAGGGACCAGGGGGGACCTTGGAGCTTTCTTT.